This T cell receptor (beta chain) was recovered during a study of T-cell reconstitution after alpha-beta-depleted transplantation in children. This clonotype was seen more than once but under ten times. Preparation of the TCRbeta library was carried out with unique molecular identifiers. In TCRdb, the PCR reads were re-called with MiXCR into one record per CDR3 protein. Of around 400,000 distinct CDR3 sequences in the sample, approximately 11% are singletons; the top ten hold over 4.5%. CDR1 is DFQATT, CDR2 SNEGSKA, per germline (reference sequence). There are 13 residues in the CDR3. V lost 8 bases to trimming and J lost 1 base, with 12 bases between them.

This clonotype originated in a human donor who donated a stem cell graft to a child with acute myeloid leukemia. This chain joins TRBV20-1 and TRBJ2-4; D not certain. This sample comprised PBMCs from the stem cell graft donor, obtained from the stem cell graft. CDR3 protein: CSSTVVAKNIQYF. The CDR3 region has the DNA TGCAGTTCGACGGTTGTGGCCAAAAACATTCAGTACTTC.